This T cell receptor beta chain appears in the sequencing data of a study of shared clonotypes between healthy human individuals. Profiled with immunoSEQ multiplex PCR; TCRdb holds only in-frame clones, not every one. The repertoire holds hundreds of thousands of clones, about 80% seen once, with around 12% in the top ten. The length of the CDR3 is 15 residues. This sequence was found in a woman aged 40 to 50 in good health. Some clones in this sample may be carry-over from other donors' samples. The sample comprised PBMCs. The rearrangement links TRBV7-5 to TRBJ2-5; the table's D call TRBD1 went unverified against the DNA. TRBV7-5 is reported as a pseudogene. CDR3 in amino acids: CVRSLDRRGQETQYF. For the CDR3, the DNA is TGTGTCAGAAGCTTAGATCGTAGGGGGCAAGAGACCCAGTACTTC.